This T cell receptor beta chain was documented in a study of blood T cell repertoires in COVID-19. With 6 bases clipped from V and 1 base from J, the junction kept 4 bases outside the gene matches. This CDR3 has 14 residues. Germline CDR1 is LNHDA and CDR2 is SQIVND (reference sequence). TCRdb's table, derived via immunoSEQ multiplex PCR, lists solely in-frame clones and lacks some. Of fewer than 200,000 clones listed, 75% to 90% are singletons. This clonotype was obtained from a human donor with acute or convalescent COVID-19. The donor label of this sample is uncertain. The V gene is TRBV19, the J gene TRBJ1-2; TRBD1 matches at 8 bases. The sample was peripheral blood. CDR3 nucleotide sequence: TGTGCCAGTAGGCCGGGACAGGTTAACTATGGCTACACCTTC. Amino acid sequence: CASRPGQVNYGYTF. Combining the CDR3 with reference TRBV19 and TRBJ1-2 gives the whole variable domain DGGITQSPKYLFRKEGQNVTLSCEQNLNHDAMYWYRQDPGQGLRLIYYSQIVNDFQKGDIAEGYSVSREKKESFPLTVTSAQKNPTAFYLCASRPGQVNYGYTFGSGTRLTVV.